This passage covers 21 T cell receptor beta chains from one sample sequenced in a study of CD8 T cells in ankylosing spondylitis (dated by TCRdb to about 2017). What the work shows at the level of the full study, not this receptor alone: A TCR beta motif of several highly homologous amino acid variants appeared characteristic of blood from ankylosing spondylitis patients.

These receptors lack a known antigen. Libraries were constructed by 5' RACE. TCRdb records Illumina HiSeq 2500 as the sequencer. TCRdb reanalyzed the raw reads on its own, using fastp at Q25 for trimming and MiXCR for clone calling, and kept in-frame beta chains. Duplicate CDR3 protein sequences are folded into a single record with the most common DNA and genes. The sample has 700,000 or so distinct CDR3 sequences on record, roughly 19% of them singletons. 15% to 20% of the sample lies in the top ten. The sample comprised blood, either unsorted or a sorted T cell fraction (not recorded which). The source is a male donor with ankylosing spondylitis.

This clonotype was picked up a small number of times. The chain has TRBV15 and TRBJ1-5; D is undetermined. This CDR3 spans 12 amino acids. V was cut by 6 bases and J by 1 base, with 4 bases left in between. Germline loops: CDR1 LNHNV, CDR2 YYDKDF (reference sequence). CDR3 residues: CATSQSNQPQHF. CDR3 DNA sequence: TGTGCCACCAGTCAGAGCAATCAGCCCCAGCATTTT.

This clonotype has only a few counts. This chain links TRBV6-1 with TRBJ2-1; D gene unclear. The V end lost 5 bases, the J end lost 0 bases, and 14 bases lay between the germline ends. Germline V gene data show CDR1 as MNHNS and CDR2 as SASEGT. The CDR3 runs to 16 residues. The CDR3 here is CASSPSLAPSYNEQFF. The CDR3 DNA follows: TGTGCCAGCAGTCCATCTCTGGCCCCCTCCTACAATGAGCAGTTCTTC.

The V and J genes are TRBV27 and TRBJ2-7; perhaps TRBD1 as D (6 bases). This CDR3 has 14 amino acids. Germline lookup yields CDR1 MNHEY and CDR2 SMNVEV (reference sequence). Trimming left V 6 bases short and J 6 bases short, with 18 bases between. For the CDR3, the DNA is TGTGCCAGCAGGATCGCCGACAGGACGGGCGAGCAGTACTTC. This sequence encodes CASRIADRTGEQYF.

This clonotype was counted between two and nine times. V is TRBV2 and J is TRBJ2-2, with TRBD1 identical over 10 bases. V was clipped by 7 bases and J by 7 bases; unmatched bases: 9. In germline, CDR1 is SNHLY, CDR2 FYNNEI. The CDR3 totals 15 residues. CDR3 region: CASIPGQGIFGELFF. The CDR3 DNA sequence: TGTGCCAGCATTCCGGGACAGGGGATTTTCGGGGAGCTGTTTTTT.

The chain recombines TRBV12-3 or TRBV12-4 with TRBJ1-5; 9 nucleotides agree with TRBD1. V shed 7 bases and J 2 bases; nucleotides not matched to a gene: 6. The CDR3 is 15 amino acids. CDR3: CASTMGQGGNQPQHF. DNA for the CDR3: TGTGCCAGCACCATGGGACAGGGAGGCAATCAGCCCCAGCATTTT.

CDR3 loop: CASSENKVAEAFF. The CDR3 nucleotides read TGTGCCAGCAGCGAGAACAAAGTCGCTGAAGCTTTCTTT. V gene TRBV7-9 combines with J gene TRBJ1-1; D ambiguous. Germline CDR1 reads SEHNR; CDR2 reads FQNEAQ (reference sequence). V was cut by 5 bases and J by 6 bases, with 13 bases left in between. The CDR3 totals 13 residues.

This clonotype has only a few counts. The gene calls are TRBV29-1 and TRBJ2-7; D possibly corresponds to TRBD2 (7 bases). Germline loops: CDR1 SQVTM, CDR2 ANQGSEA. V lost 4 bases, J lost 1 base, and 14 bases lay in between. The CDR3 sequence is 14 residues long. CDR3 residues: CSVAAGGLSYEQYF. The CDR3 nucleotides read TGCAGCGTTGCCGCCGGGGGGCTATCCTACGAGCAGTACTTC.

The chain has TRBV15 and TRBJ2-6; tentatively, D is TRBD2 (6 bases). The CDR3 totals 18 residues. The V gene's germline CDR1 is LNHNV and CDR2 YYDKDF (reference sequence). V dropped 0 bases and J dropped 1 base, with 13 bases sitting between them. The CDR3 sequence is CATSREGVGGSGANVLTF. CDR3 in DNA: TGTGCCACCAGCAGAGAGGGGGTCGGGGGATCTGGGGCCAACGTCCTGACTTTC.

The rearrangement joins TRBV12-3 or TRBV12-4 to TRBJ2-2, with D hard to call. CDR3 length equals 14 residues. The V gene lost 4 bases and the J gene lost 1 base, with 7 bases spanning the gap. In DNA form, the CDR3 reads TGTGCCAGCAGTTGGGCAGGGAACACCGGGGAGCTGTTTTTT. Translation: CASSWAGNTGELFF.

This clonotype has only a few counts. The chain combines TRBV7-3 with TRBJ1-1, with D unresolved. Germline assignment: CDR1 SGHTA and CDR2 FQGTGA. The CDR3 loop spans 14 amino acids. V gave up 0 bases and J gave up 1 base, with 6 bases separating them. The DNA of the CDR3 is TGTGCCAGCAGCTTAACCGGGAAGAACACTGAAGCTTTCTTT. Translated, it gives CASSLTGKNTEAFF.

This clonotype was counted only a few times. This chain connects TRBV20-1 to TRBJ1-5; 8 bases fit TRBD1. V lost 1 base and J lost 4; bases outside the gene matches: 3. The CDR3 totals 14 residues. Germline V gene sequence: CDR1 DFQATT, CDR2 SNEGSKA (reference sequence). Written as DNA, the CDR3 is TGCAGTGCTAGAGCGGACAGGGATAATCAGCCCCAGCATTTT. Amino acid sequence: CSARADRDNQPQHF.

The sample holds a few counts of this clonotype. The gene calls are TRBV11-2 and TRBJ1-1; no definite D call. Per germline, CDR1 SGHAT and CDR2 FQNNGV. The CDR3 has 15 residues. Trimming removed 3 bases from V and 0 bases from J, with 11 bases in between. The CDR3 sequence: CASSLSRELNTEAFF. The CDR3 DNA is TGTGCCAGCAGCTTGTCCCGGGAACTGAACACTGAAGCTTTCTTT. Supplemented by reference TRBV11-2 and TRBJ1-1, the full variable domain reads EAGVAQSPRYKIIEKRQSVAFWCNPISGHATLYWYQQILGQGPKLLIQFQNNGVVDDSQLPKDRFSAERLKGVDSTLKIQPAKLEDSAVYLCASSLSRELNTEAFFGQGTRLTVV.

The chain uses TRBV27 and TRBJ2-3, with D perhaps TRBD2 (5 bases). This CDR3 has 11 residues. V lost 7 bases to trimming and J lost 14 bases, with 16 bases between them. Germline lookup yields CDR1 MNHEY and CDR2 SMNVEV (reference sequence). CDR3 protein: CASTGLGLAYF. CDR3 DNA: TGTGCCAGCACCGGACTGGGTCTGGCGTATTTT.

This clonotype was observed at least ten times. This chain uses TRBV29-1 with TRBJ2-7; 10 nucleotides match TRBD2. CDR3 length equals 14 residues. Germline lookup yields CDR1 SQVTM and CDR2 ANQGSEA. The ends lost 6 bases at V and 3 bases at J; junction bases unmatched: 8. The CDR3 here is CSVEGASGSYEQYF. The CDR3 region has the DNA TGCAGCGTCGAGGGGGCTAGCGGGAGCTACGAGCAGTACTTC.

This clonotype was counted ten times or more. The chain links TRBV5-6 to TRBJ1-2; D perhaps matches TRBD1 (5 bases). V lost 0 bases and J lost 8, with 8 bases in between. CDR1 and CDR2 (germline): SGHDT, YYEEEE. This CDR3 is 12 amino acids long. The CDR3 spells CASSLVGVGYTF. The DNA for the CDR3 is TGTGCCAGCAGCTTGGTGGGGGTCGGCTACACCTTC.

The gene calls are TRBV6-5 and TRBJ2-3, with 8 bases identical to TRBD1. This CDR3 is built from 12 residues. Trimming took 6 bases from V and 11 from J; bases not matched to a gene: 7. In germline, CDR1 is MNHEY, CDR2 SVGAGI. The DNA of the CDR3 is TGTGCCAGCAGCCTCCGGACAGGGAAGCAGTATTTT. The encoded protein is CASSLRTGKQYF.

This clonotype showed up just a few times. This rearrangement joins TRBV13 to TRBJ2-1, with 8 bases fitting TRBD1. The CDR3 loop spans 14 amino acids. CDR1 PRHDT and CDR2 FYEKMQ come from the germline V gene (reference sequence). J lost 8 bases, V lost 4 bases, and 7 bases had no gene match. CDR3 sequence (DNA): TGTGCCAGCAGCTACCGGACAGGGCCCCATGAGCAGTTCTTC. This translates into CASSYRTGPHEQFF.

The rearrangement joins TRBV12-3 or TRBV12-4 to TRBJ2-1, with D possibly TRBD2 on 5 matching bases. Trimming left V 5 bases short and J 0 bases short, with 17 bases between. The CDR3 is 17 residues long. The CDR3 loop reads CASSVGLGGSSYNEQFF. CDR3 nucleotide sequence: TGTGCCAGCAGTGTGGGGTTAGGAGGAAGCTCCTACAATGAGCAGTTCTTC.

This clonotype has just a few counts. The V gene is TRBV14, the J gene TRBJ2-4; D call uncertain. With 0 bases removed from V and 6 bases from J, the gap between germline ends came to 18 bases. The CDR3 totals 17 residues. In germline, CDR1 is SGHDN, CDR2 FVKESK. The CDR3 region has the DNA TGTGCCAGCAGCCAAGATGGGTTTGACGGACCGCGAAACATTCAGTACTTC. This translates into CASSQDGFDGPRNIQYF.

CDR3 amino acids: CASSRQGALQETQYF. The CDR3 DNA follows: TGTGCCAGCAGTCGACAGGGGGCTCTCCAAGAGACCCAGTACTTC. This sequence joins TRBV12-3 or TRBV12-4 and TRBJ2-5, with 10 nucleotides matching TRBD1. The J segment lost 1 base and the V segment lost 5 bases, leaving 4 bases of the junction unmatched. The CDR3 runs to 15 residues.

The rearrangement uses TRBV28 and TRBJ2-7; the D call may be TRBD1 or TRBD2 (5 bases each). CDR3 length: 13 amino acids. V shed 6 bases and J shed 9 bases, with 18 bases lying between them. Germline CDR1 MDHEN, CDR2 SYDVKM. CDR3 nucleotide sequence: TGTGCCAGCAGCCACCGGGCCCGGGACGGGCAGTACTTC. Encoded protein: CASSHRARDGQYF.